A single sample gave rise to the 9 T cell receptor beta chains below, sequenced in a study of shared clonotypes between healthy human individuals. Measured with immunoSEQ multiplex PCR; TCRdb has only the in-frame clones, and not every one. The repertoire holds around 600,000 clones, with 85% to 95% as singletons. The naive CD8 subset, CD45RO-negative cells positively selected for CCR7, excluded terminally differentiated effector memory CD45RA+ cells. Sample: naive CD8+ T cells sorted from blood. The source is a woman aged 25 to 39 in good health.

V gene TRBV27 combines with J gene TRBJ2-1; 8 bases map to TRBD2. Per germline, CDR1 MNHEY and CDR2 SMNVEV (reference sequence). The CDR3 loop spans 15 amino acids. The trim removed 5 bases at V and 6 bases at J, leaving 9 bases unmatched. The CDR3 nucleotides are TGTGCCAGCAGTACTCAGCGGGAGCCCCCCAATGAGCAGTTCTTC. Amino acids: CASSTQREPPNEQFF.

The chain links TRBV5-1 to TRBJ2-7; no clear D. Germline CDR1 and CDR2: SGHRS and YFSETQ. The CDR3 totals 14 residues. Trimming took off 0 bases at V and 2 bases at J, with 9 bases between the two ends. CDR3 nucleotide sequence: TGCGCCAGCAGCTTGGTTGTCGATACCTACGAGCAGTACTTC. It specifies CASSLVVDTYEQYF.

This clone came up once. J is TRBJ1-2 and V is TRBV30, with D possibly matching TRBD1 (6 bases). Germline V CDR1 and CDR2: GTSNPN, SVGIG (reference sequence). This CDR3 region has 14 residues. Trimming shortened V by 0 bases and J by 4 bases, and 12 bases separated the two germline ends. CDR3 coding DNA: TGTGCCTGGAGTGTAGAAACGGGGGCCTATGGCTACACCTTC. The encoded protein is CAWSVETGAYGYTF.

The V call is TRBV27, the J call TRBJ2-3; 7 bases agree with TRBD2. The ends lost 9 bases at V and 0 bases at J; junction bases unmatched: 9. Germline lookup yields CDR1 MNHEY and CDR2 SMNVEV (reference sequence). The CDR3 consists of 15 residues. The CDR3 DNA reads as TGTGCCAGTAGTGATGGGACTACTAGCACAGATACGCAGTATTTT. Protein sequence: CASSDGTTSTDTQYF.

This rearrangement joins TRBV30 to TRBJ1-2; 10 bases match TRBD1. Per germline, CDR1 GTSNPN and CDR2 SVGIG (reference sequence). V trimming: 2 bases; J trimming: 6 bases; junction bases outside the gene matches: 6. The CDR3 has 14 amino acids. CDR3 loop: CAWSPGQGKNGYTF. CDR3 DNA sequence: TGTGCCTGGAGTCCGGGACAGGGGAAGAATGGCTACACCTTC.

V is TRBV2 and J is TRBJ2-3; 7 bases line up with TRBD2. J gave up 3 bases and V 4 bases, and 7 bases lay outside the gene matches. This CDR3 is built from 15 residues. Germline CDR1 reads SNHLY; CDR2 reads FYNNEI. The CDR3 protein is CASSVGGSLTDTQYF. CDR3 bases: TGTGCCAGCAGTGTCGGCGGGAGCTTAACAGATACGCAGTATTTT.

This chain links TRBV9 with TRBJ2-7, with a tentative D call TRBD2 (5 bases). The CDR3 has 13 residues. V lost 3 bases and J 2 bases, leaving 9 bases between the germline ends. Germline CDR1 SGDLS, CDR2 YYNGEE. The CDR3 is CASSETGTYEQYF. The CDR3 DNA follows: TGTGCCAGCAGCGAAACCGGGACCTACGAGCAGTACTTC.

V usage is TRBV2 and J usage is TRBJ2-5; 7 bases align to TRBD2. The CDR3 totals 15 residues. In germline, CDR1 is SNHLY, CDR2 FYNNEI. The V gene end was trimmed by 3 bases and the J gene end by 5 bases; junction bases not matched to a gene: 9. CDR3 protein: CASSDPGRAIETQYF. CDR3 nucleotides: TGTGCCAGCAGTGACCCGGGGAGGGCCATCGAGACCCAGTACTTC.

The chain employs TRBV27 and TRBJ2-7; D perhaps matches TRBD1 (6 bases). This CDR3 region has 16 residues. V gave up 7 bases and J gave up 0 bases, with 19 bases separating them. Germline V gene lookup returns CDR1 MNHEY and CDR2 SMNVEV (reference sequence). The CDR3 DNA reads as TGTGCCAGCAACTACGACCTCCAGGGGTTCTCCTACGAGCAGTACTTC. Translating gives CASNYDLQGFSYEQYF.